The 21 T cell receptor beta chains below all came from one sample that was sequenced in a study of T cell responses to AZD1222 COVID-19 vaccine. Measured with immunoSEQ multiplex PCR; TCRdb has only the in-frame clones, and not every one. The repertoire consists of around 140,000 clones, with 75% to 90% occurring once and the leading ten covering roughly 6%. The sample consisted of peripheral blood, taken on day 0 of AZD1222 vaccination. Source of these receptors: an adult in good health.

The chain links TRBV19 to TRBJ1-2, with TRBD1 as a possible D gene (5 bases). The length of the CDR3 is 15 residues. Between the trimmed V and J ends, which lost 2 bases and 4 bases, there was a span of 14 bases. Germline V gene data show CDR1 as LNHDA and CDR2 as SQIVND (reference sequence). The CDR3 sequence is CASSIMGPRPYGYTF. In DNA, the CDR3 is TGTGCCAGTAGTATAATGGGACCACGGCCCTATGGCTACACCTTC.

The CDR3 region is CASSRSGVGSGNTIYF. The CDR3 nucleotides are TGTGCCAGCAGCCGCTCAGGGGTAGGGTCTGGAAACACCATATATTTT. This chain joins TRBV7-2 and TRBJ1-3; tentative D call: TRBD1 (6 bases). The germline V and J ends were trimmed by 5 bases and 1 base, with 15 bases remaining between them. The CDR3 spans 16 residues. CDR1 and CDR2 from the germline V gene are SGHTA and FQGNSA.

The rearrangement links TRBV11-2 to TRBJ1-2; D not resolved. Trimming pared 5 bases from V and 5 bases from J, leaving 9 bases between. This CDR3 has 12 amino acids. Germline V gene sequence: CDR1 SGHAT, CDR2 FQNNGV. CDR3 sequence: CASSPDRYGYTF. The CDR3 DNA follows: TGTGCCAGCAGCCCGGATCGGTATGGCTACACCTTC.

The J gene is TRBJ1-5, the V gene TRBV5-5; 7 nucleotides agree with TRBD1. Germline CDR1 and CDR2: SGHKS and YYEKEE (reference sequence). V lost 4 bases, J lost 2 bases, and 6 bases stayed unmatched. The CDR3 has 15 amino acids. The DNA for the CDR3 is TGTGCCAGCAGCGGGGGGACAGCGGGCAATCAGCCCCAGCATTTT. This translates into CASSGGTAGNQPQHF.

The rearrangement links TRBV6-2 or TRBV6-3 to TRBJ1-1; no clear D. The CDR3 is 15 residues long. The germline V and J ends were trimmed by 5 bases and 3 bases, with 16 bases remaining between them. Germline V gene lookup returns CDR1 MNHEY and CDR2 SVGEGT. CDR3 nucleotide sequence: TGTGCCAGCAGTATACTTACAAAGGGTGACACTGAAGCTTTCTTT. Its protein product is CASSILTKGDTEAFF.

V is TRBV19 and J is TRBJ1-1; TRBD1 might be the D (6 bases). The V end was cut by 10 bases, the J end by 3 bases, with 24 bases between. CDR1 and CDR2 from the germline V gene are LNHDA and SQIVND (reference sequence). The CDR3 totals 16 residues. The CDR3 bases are TGTGCCACTCGACTACAGACAGGCAACCCATACACTGAAGCTTTCTTT. It specifies CATRLQTGNPYTEAFF.

The genes are TRBV27 and TRBJ2-7, with D uncertain. The CDR3 has 12 residues. Trimming left V 6 bases short and J 2 bases short, with 8 bases between. Germline V gives CDR1 MNHEY, CDR2 SMNVEV (reference sequence). The CDR3 DNA reads TGTGCCAGCAGGACGGAGACCTACGAGCAGTACTTC. Its protein is CASRTETYEQYF.

The chain uses TRBV19 and TRBJ1-2; weak D call: TRBD1 (5 bases). CDR1 LNHDA and CDR2 SQIVND come from the germline V gene (reference sequence). V was shortened by 10 bases and J by 0 bases, with 15 bases between the two germline ends. The CDR3 has 14 residues. As DNA, the CDR3 is TGTGCCACCGAAAGAGGGACGGCTAACTATGGCTACACCTTC. It codes for CATERGTANYGYTF.

This clone appeared once. The chain links TRBV7-9 to TRBJ1-1; a possible D gene is TRBD1 (6 bases). The ends were cut back, 4 bases at V and 8 bases at J, with 11 bases in the middle. Germline-derived CDR1 and CDR2 are SEHNR and FQNEAQ (reference sequence). The CDR3 runs to 12 residues. This chain's CDR3 is CASSYGQYEAFF. The CDR3 DNA sequence: TGTGCCAGCAGCTACGGACAGTACGAAGCTTTCTTT. The complete variable domain, with remaining parts taken from reference TRBV7-9 and TRBJ1-1, reads DTGVSQNPRHKITKRGQNVTFRCDPISEHNRLYWYRQTLGQGPEFLTYFQNEAQLEKSRLLSDRFSAERPKGSFSTLEIQRTEQGDSAMYLCASSYGQYEAFFGQGTRLTVV.

The chain has TRBV7-2 and TRBJ2-7, with D uncertain. This CDR3 is built from 13 residues. The V gene lost 7 bases and the J gene lost 4 bases, with 14 bases spanning the gap. Germline loops: CDR1 SGHTA, CDR2 FQGNSA. The DNA of the CDR3 is TGTGCCAGCACCCCGAGGCACGGATACGAGCAGTACTTC. It codes for CASTPRHGYEQYF.

The chain joins TRBV6-5 to TRBJ2-7; 7 bases match TRBD1. The J segment lost 2 bases and the V segment lost 8 bases, leaving 9 bases of the junction unmatched. The CDR3 runs to 14 residues. Germline CDR1 and CDR2: MNHEY and SVGAGI. CDR3 loop: CASLVRQGTYEQYF. DNA of the CDR3: TGTGCCAGCCTAGTGCGACAGGGTACCTACGAGCAGTACTTC.

The V and J genes are TRBV7-3 and TRBJ1-4; D not resolved. The CDR3 spans 13 residues. With 1 base removed from V and 6 bases from J, the gap between germline ends came to 6 bases. The germline gives CDR1 SGHTA, CDR2 FQGTGA. The CDR3 DNA is TGTGCCAGCAGCTTAAATAGCCATGAAAAACTGTTTTTT. This codes for CASSLNSHEKLFF. Drawing the rest from reference TRBV7-3 and TRBJ1-4, the complete variable domain is GAGVSQTPSNKVTEKGKYVELRCDPISGHTALYWYRQSLGQGPEFLIYFQGTGAADDSGLPNDRFFAVRPEGSVSTLKIQRTERGDSAVYLCASSLNSHEKLFFGSGTQLSVL.

The CDR3 here is CASSPRPQQRGNQPQHF. CDR3 nucleotides: TGTGCCAGCAGTCCGCGACCTCAGCAGCGGGGCAATCAGCCCCAGCATTTT. The gene calls are TRBV6-2 or TRBV6-3 and TRBJ1-5; the D is unclear. The CDR3 has 17 residues. Germline CDR1 MNHEY, CDR2 SVGEGT. Trimming stripped 5 bases from V and 2 bases from J, with 19 bases between.

The CDR3 protein is CASSLGRSLNEKLFF. The DNA of the CDR3 is TGTGCCAGCAGCCTAGGACGGAGTCTTAATGAAAAACTGTTTTTT. V gene TRBV6-2 or TRBV6-3 combines with J gene TRBJ1-4; D call uncertain. This CDR3 contains 15 residues. Germline loops: CDR1 MNHEY, CDR2 SVGEGT. V was trimmed by 6 bases and J by 4 bases, leaving 15 bases between them.

The chain combines TRBV2 with TRBJ2-7, with D uncertain. Germline CDR1 and CDR2: SNHLY and FYNNEI. This CDR3 is built from 12 residues. Trimming stripped 1 base from V and 9 bases from J, with 10 bases between. The CDR3 nucleotides read TGTGCCAGCAGTGAAGAGGTGGTAGGGCAGTACTTC. It translates to CASSEEVVGQYF.

The chain joins TRBV7-2 to TRBJ2-2; D is perhaps TRBD1 (5 bases). The V end lost 5 bases, the J end lost 8 bases, and 12 bases lay between the germline ends. Germline CDR1 SGHTA, CDR2 FQGNSA. The CDR3 consists of 13 residues. CDR3 amino acids: CASSNSPGGELFF. The CDR3 DNA follows: TGTGCCAGCAGCAACTCCCCAGGGGGGGAGCTGTTTTTT. Full variable domain (missing parts from reference TRBV7-2 and TRBJ2-2): GAGVSQSPSNKVTEKGKDVELRCDPISGHTALYWYRQSLGQGLEFLIYFQGNSAPDKSGLPSDRFSAERTGGSVSTLTIQRTQQEDSAVYLCASSNSPGGELFFGEGSRLTVL.

The CDR3 loop is CASSQAPSGGASNEQFF. The CDR3 coding sequence is TGCGCCAGCAGCCAAGCCCCTAGCGGGGGGGCCAGTAATGAGCAGTTCTTC. V gene TRBV4-1 combines with J gene TRBJ2-1; 12 bases map to TRBD2. Losses at the gene ends were 1 base for V and 7 bases for J; bases not matched to a gene: 8. CDR3 size: 17 residues. Germline V lookup: CDR1 MGHRA, CDR2 YSYEKL.

The chain carries TRBV10-2 and TRBJ1-2, with a tentative D call TRBD1 (6 bases). The CDR3 covers 14 residues. Germline V lookup: CDR1 WSHSY, CDR2 SAAADI. V was shortened by 0 bases and J by 7 bases, with 12 bases between the two germline ends. CDR3 loop: CASSESGGASGYTF. CDR3 nucleotide sequence: TGCGCCAGCAGTGAGTCGGGGGGGGCTTCTGGCTACACCTTC.

The chain joins TRBV6-2 or TRBV6-3 to TRBJ2-7; a weak D match, TRBD1 (6 bases). V dropped 6 bases and J dropped 3 bases, with 18 bases sitting between them. CDR3 length equals 15 residues. Germline V CDR1 and CDR2: MNHEY, SVGEGT. The DNA of the CDR3 is TGTGCCAGCAGCCTAAACCGGGACATAGGCTACGAGCAGTACTTC. Protein product: CASSLNRDIGYEQYF.

V is TRBV4-2 and J is TRBJ1-3, with D unclear. Per the germline V gene, CDR1 is LGHNA and CDR2 is YNFKEQ. V gave up 7 bases and J gave up 0 bases, with 7 bases separating them. The CDR3 contains 13 residues. The chain's CDR3 is CASMPGSGNTIYF. Written as DNA, the CDR3 is TGTGCCAGCATGCCAGGCTCTGGAAACACCATATATTTT.

The J gene is TRBJ1-3, the V gene TRBV13, with TRBD1 matching over 7 bases. This CDR3 is 17 amino acids long. The V gene's germline CDR1 is PRHDT and CDR2 FYEKMQ (reference sequence). Germline trimming cut 1 base from V and 2 bases from J; bases unmatched to any gene: 8. CDR3 amino acids: CASSLARAGQTGNTIYF. Written as DNA, the CDR3 is TGTGCCAGCAGCTTAGCCCGGGCGGGACAGACTGGAAACACCATATATTTT. The variable domain in full, with the rest retrieved from reference TRBV13 and TRBJ1-3, is AAGVIQSPRHLIKEKRETATLKCYPIPRHDTVYWYQQGPGQDPQFLISFYEKMQSDKGSIPDRFSAQQFSDYHSELNMSSLELGDSALYFCASSLARAGQTGNTIYFGEGSWLTVV.